The 20 T cell receptor beta chains presented below share a single source sample, sequenced in a study of shared clonotypes between healthy human individuals. Here immunoSEQ multiplex PCR was the method, and the copy in TCRdb shows in-frame clones only, minus some. The sample consists of just over 2,000,000 clones, around 95% of them appearing once. Sequencing input: naive CD4+ T cells sorted from blood. As for subset: CD45RA+ positively selected. These receptors originate from a man younger than 35 in good health.

This clone was seen a handful of times. The V gene is TRBV7-2, the J gene TRBJ1-3; no clear D gene. The germline gives CDR1 SGHTA, CDR2 FQGNSA. CDR3 length equals 14 residues. V was shortened by 2 bases and J by 0 bases, with 5 bases between the two germline ends. The CDR3 DNA follows: TGTGCCAGCAGCTTATACAGCTCTGGAAACACCATATATTTT. As protein: CASSLYSSGNTIYF.

Comment on this clone: Additional DNA sequences in this sample encode the identical CDR3. The rearrangement links TRBV2 to TRBJ2-1; D unresolved. V lost 1 base and J lost 7, with 2 bases in between. Germline assignment: CDR1 SNHLY and CDR2 FYNNEI. The CDR3 spans 11 residues. CDR3 loop: CASSEGNEQFF. The CDR3 coding sequence is TGTGCCAGCAGTGAAGGGAATGAGCAGTTCTTC.

The V gene is TRBV5-1, the J gene TRBJ2-7; D not resolved. The V and J ends lost 1 base and 4 bases respectively, with 9 bases between them. Germline V gene data show CDR1 as SGHRS and CDR2 as YFSETQ. The CDR3 extends over 13 amino acids. CDR3 amino acids: CASSLRSEYEQYF. In DNA form, the CDR3 reads TGCGCCAGCAGCTTGCGGTCTGAATACGAGCAGTACTTC.

J is TRBJ2-5 and V is TRBV11-1, with 8 bases that match TRBD2. The CDR3 totals 16 residues. J was trimmed by 7 bases and V by 6 bases; bases with no gene match: 16. The V gene's germline CDR1 is SGHAT and CDR2 FQDESV (reference sequence). CDR3 nucleotide sequence: TGTGCCAGCAGTTCCGGGGGGAGCGGGAGTACGTTGACCCAGTACTTC. This sequence encodes CASSSGGSGSTLTQYF.

The chain combines TRBV5-4 with TRBJ1-6, with D unclear. Germline V CDR1 and CDR2: SGHNT, YYREEE (reference sequence). Trimming stripped 0 bases from V and 1 base from J, with 5 bases between. The CDR3 extends over 15 amino acids. The CDR3 region has the DNA TGTGCCAGCAGCTTGGACGGGTCCTATAATTCACCCCTCCACTTT. Translated: CASSLDGSYNSPLHF.

Only a few counts were recorded for this clone. This sequence joins TRBV30 and TRBJ1-2; D gene unclear. Germline V gene lookup returns CDR1 GTSNPN and CDR2 SVGIG (reference sequence). Trimming took off 3 bases at V and 8 bases at J, with 10 bases between the two ends. The CDR3 has 11 residues. The CDR3 reads CAWSQAGGYTF. In nucleotides, the CDR3 is TGTGCCTGGAGCCAAGCCGGAGGCTACACCTTC.

The CDR3 reads CASSLGWGGEKRVFF. The CDR3 DNA reads as TGTGCCAGCAGCTTAGGGTGGGGTGGGGAAAAAAGGGTGTTTTTT. V is TRBV11-2 and J is TRBJ1-4, with D uncertain. V lost 1 base and J 15 bases, leaving 21 bases between the germline ends. This CDR3 is built from 15 residues. The germline CDR1 and CDR2 sequences are SGHAT and FQNNGV.

Concerning this clone: This sample also contains other DNA sequences that code for the same CDR3. This chain links TRBV6-5 with TRBJ1-5; D ambiguous. The germline V gene has CDR1 MNHEY and CDR2 SVGAGI. Trimming removed 6 bases from V and 0 bases from J, with 3 bases in between. The CDR3 has 12 amino acids. The DNA of the CDR3 is TGTGCCAGCAGAGATAGCAATCAGCCCCAGCATTTT. Its translation: CASRDSNQPQHF.

The J gene is TRBJ2-7, the V gene TRBV10-3; D tentatively reads TRBD1 or TRBD2 (5 bases each). Germline CDR1 reads ENHRY; CDR2 reads SYGVKD. The CDR3 has 15 amino acids. V dropped 4 bases and J dropped 1 base, with 14 bases sitting between them. The CDR3 nucleotides are TGTGCCATCAGTGCAAGCAGAGGGACGTCCTACGAGCAGTACTTC. It translates to CAISASRGTSYEQYF.

This chain links TRBV7-9 with TRBJ2-6; unclear D gene. Trimming stripped 0 bases from V and 10 bases from J, with 13 bases between. The length of the CDR3 is 15 residues. The germline CDR1 and CDR2 sequences are SEHNR and FQNEAQ (reference sequence). CDR3 bases: TGTGCCAGCAGCTTAGCCAGTGGAGACGGTAACGTCCTGACTTTC. Amino acids: CASSLASGDGNVLTF.

The chain carries TRBV30 and TRBJ1-6, with D uncertain. Germline V lookup: CDR1 GTSNPN, CDR2 SVGIG (reference sequence). The CDR3 is 15 amino acids. V lost 4 bases, J lost 0 bases, and 10 bases lay in between. CDR3 DNA: TGTGCCTGGAAAGGCAGGATCTCCTATAATTCACCCCTCCACTTT. Protein product: CAWKGRISYNSPLHF. Drawing the rest from reference TRBV30 and TRBJ1-6, the complete variable domain is SQTIHQWPATLVQPVGSPLSLECTVEGTSNPNLYWYRQAAGRGLQLLFYSVGIGQISSEVPQNLSASRPQDRQFILSSKKLLLSDSGFYLCAWKGRISYNSPLHFGNGTRLTVT.

The chain joins TRBV7-2 to TRBJ1-4; D is unresolved. V gave up 5 bases and J gave up 4 bases, with 8 bases separating them. Germline lookup yields CDR1 SGHTA and CDR2 FQGNSA. This CDR3 has 13 residues. In DNA, the CDR3 is TGTGCCAGCAGCCCCCAGCATAATGAAAAACTGTTTTTT. Protein: CASSPQHNEKLFF.

The chain employs TRBV7-2 and TRBJ2-7; 10 bases match TRBD2. Germline CDR1 and CDR2: SGHTA and FQGNSA. This CDR3 is 15 amino acids long. The V segment lost 3 bases and the J segment 4 bases; nucleotides outside the gene matches: 6. The CDR3 DNA sequence: TGTGCCAGCAGCTTTATCACTAGCGGGAAGTACGAGCAGTACTTC. It specifies CASSFITSGKYEQYF.

V and J are TRBV6-1 and TRBJ2-7; D may be TRBD2 (6 bases). Germline V CDR1 and CDR2: MNHNS, SASEGT. The CDR3 loop spans 14 amino acids. The ends were cut back, 8 bases at V and 0 bases at J, with 14 bases in the middle. The CDR3 here is CASAVGGTSYEQYF. The CDR3 bases are TGTGCCAGCGCGGTGGGAGGAACCTCCTACGAGCAGTACTTC.

Here the CDR3 reads CASSLDSGRHTGELFF. CDR3 bases: TGTGCCAGCAGCTTAGATAGCGGGAGGCACACCGGGGAGCTGTTTTTT. The J gene is TRBJ2-2, the V gene TRBV7-2, with TRBD2 matching 10 bases. Germline V gene data show CDR1 as SGHTA and CDR2 as FQGNSA. CDR3 size: 16 residues. The V segment lost 1 base and the J segment 3 bases; nucleotides outside the gene matches: 2. The full variable domain, its missing parts supplied by reference TRBV7-2 and TRBJ2-2, is GAGVSQSPSNKVTEKGKDVELRCDPISGHTALYWYRQSLGQGLEFLIYFQGNSAPDKSGLPSDRFSAERTGGSVSTLTIQRTQQEDSAVYLCASSLDSGRHTGELFFGEGSRLTVL.

V is TRBV10-1 and J is TRBJ2-1; 10 bases agree with TRBD2. The ends lost 0 bases at V and 10 bases at J; junction bases unmatched: 3. Germline CDR1 is WNHNN and CDR2 is SYGVQD (reference sequence). CDR3 length: 14 residues. The CDR3 DNA follows: TGCGCCAGCAGTGAGTCCTTACTAGCGGGGGAGCAGTTCTTC. This translates into CASSESLLAGEQFF.

This CDR3 reads CARSPGLAGTDTQYF. The CDR3, as DNA: TGTGCCCGCTCCCCGGGACTAGCCGGTACAGATACGCAGTATTTT. The chain uses TRBV7-9 and TRBJ2-3; 9 bases are a match to TRBD2. J was trimmed by 3 bases and V by 11 bases; bases with no gene match: 12. Germline CDR1 SEHNR, CDR2 FQNEAQ (reference sequence). This CDR3 is 15 amino acids long. The full variable domain, its missing parts supplied by reference TRBV7-9 and TRBJ2-3, is DTGVSQNPRHKITKRGQNVTFRCDPISEHNRLYWYRQTLGQGPEFLTYFQNEAQLEKSRLLSDRFSAERPKGSFSTLEIQRTEQGDSAMYLCARSPGLAGTDTQYFGPGTRLTVL.

The rearrangement links TRBV7-6 to TRBJ2-1; TRBD2 agrees at 10 bases. Germline V gene sequence: CDR1 SGHVS, CDR2 FNYEAQ. After removal of 1 base from V and 7 bases from J, the junction contained 7 bases not matched to a gene. The CDR3 has 16 amino acids. As DNA, the CDR3 is TGTGCCAGCAGCTTAGTCTGGCTAGCGGGGGTGAATGAGCAGTTCTTC. Translation: CASSLVWLAGVNEQFF. The entire variable domain, with the rest obtained from reference TRBV7-6 and TRBJ2-1, is as follows: GAGVSQSPRYKVTKRGQDVALRCDPISGHVSLYWYRQALGQGPEFLTYFNYEAQQDKSGLPNDRFSAERPEGSISTLTIQRTEQRDSAMYRCASSLVWLAGVNEQFFGPGTRLTVL.

This clone was detected only a few times. The V gene is TRBV18, the J gene TRBJ1-1, with unresolved D. The CDR3 covers 12 residues. Between the trimmed V and J ends, which lost 4 bases and 8 bases, there was a span of 11 bases. Germline V CDR1 and CDR2: KGHSH, LQKENI. The CDR3 region is CASSLIGVEAFF. CDR3 sequence (DNA): TGTGCCAGCTCACTTATCGGGGTCGAAGCTTTCTTT.

The chain has TRBV28 and TRBJ2-4; 9 nucleotides line up with TRBD1. From germline, CDR1 is MDHEN and CDR2 SYDVKM. This CDR3 comprises 15 residues. The V and J ends lost 10 bases and 8 bases, in that order; junction bases with no gene match: 15. The CDR3 DNA reads TGTGCCACCTTGGAACAGGGGGCTGGGAGGGACATTCAGTACTTC. Residues: CATLEQGAGRDIQYF.